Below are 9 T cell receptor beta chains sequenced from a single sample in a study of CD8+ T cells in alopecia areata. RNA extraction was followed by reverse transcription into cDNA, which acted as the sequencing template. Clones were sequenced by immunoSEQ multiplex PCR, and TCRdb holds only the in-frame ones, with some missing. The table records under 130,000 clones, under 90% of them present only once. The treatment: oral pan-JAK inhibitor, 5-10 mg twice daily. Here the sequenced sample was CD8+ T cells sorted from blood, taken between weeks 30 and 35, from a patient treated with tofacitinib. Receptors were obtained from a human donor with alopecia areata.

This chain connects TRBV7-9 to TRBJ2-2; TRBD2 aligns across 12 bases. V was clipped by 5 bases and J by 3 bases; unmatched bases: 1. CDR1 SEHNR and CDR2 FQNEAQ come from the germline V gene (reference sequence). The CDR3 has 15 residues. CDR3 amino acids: CASSRLAGDTGELFF. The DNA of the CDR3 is TGTGCCAGCAGCCGACTAGCGGGAGACACCGGGGAGCTGTTTTTT.

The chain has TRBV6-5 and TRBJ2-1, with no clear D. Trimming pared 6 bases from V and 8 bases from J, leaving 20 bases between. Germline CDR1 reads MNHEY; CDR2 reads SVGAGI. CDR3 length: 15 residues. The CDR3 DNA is TGTGCCAGCAGCGCAGAACTCCTTAGCCCCCATGAGCAGTTCTTC. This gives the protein CASSAELLSPHEQFF.

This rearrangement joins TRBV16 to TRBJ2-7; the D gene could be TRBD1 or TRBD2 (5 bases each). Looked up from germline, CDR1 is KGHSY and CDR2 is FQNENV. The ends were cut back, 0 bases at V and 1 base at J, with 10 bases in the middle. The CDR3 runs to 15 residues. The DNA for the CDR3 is TGTGCCAGCAGCCAATCTCGGGACGGATCCTACGAGCAGTACTTC. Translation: CASSQSRDGSYEQYF.

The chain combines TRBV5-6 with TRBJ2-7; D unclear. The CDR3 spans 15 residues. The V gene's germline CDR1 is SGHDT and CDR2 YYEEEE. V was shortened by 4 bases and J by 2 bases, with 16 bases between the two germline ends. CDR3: CASSQSIRQTYEQYF. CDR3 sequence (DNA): TGTGCCAGCAGCCAGTCGATTCGGCAGACCTACGAGCAGTACTTC.

The CDR3 DNA sequence: TGTGCCAGCAGTTACGAAGTCGGCTTGCCTTTCAGAGCTTTCTTT. Amino acid sequence: CASSYEVGLPFRAFF. The chain uses TRBV6-5 and TRBJ1-1, with no clear D. Germline CDR1 reads MNHEY; CDR2 reads SVGAGI. CDR3 length equals 15 residues. V gave up 2 bases and J gave up 10 bases, with 20 bases separating them.

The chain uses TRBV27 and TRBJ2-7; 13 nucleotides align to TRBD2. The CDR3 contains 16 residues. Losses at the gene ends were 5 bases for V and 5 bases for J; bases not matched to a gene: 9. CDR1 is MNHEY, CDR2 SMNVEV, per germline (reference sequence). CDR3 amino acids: CASSGTSGESENEQYF. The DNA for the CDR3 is TGTGCCAGCAGTGGGACTAGCGGGGAATCGGAAAACGAGCAGTACTTC.

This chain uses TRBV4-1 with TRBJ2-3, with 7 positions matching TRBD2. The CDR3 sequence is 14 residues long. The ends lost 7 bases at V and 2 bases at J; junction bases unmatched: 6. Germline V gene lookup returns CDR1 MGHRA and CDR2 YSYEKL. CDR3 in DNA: TGCGCCAGCACGCTAGCGGAGCACACAGATACGCAGTATTTT. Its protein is CASTLAEHTDTQYF.

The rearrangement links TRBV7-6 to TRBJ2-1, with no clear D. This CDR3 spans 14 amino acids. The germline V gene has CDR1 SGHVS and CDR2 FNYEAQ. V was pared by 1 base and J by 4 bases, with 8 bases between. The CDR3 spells CASSLVDGYNEQFF. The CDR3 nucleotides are TGTGCCAGCAGCTTAGTCGACGGATACAATGAGCAGTTCTTC.

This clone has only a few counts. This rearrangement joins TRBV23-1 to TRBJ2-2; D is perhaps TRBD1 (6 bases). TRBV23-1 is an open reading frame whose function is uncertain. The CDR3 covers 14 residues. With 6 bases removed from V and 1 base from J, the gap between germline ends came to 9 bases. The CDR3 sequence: CASRGHLNTGELFF. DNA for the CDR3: TGCGCCAGCAGGGGACATCTGAACACCGGGGAGCTGTTTTTT.